Listed below are T cell receptor beta chains from one sample, sequenced in a study of T-cell reconstitution after alpha-beta-depleted transplantation in children. In TCRdb, the PCR reads were re-called with MiXCR into one record per CDR3 protein. The data show approximately 130,000 distinct CDR3 sequences, around 9.8% seen once. The specimen was PBMCs, mostly from graft donor cells, collected 180 days after TCRalphabeta/CD19-depleted stem cell transplant. These receptors all stem from a girl in the first two years of life who had a stem cell transplant for combined immunodeficiency, so the T cells may come from the graft donor. CDR3s include the opening cysteine and the closing phenylalanine or tryptophan. Fields, in order: CDR3 DNA, CDR3 protein, V gene, J gene, clone size, D gene. D genes are given only for firm matches. Clone size is given for some rows only: seen once, a few or many times, or a class if the clone is expanded.

TGCAGCGCCACGGACAGGGCGGAAAAACTGTTTTTT	CSATDRAEKLFF	TRBV20-1	TRBJ1-4	.	TRBD1
TGCAGTGCTCTCCTTCTAGCGGATATCTCCTACGAGCAGTACTTC	CSALLLADISYEQYF	TRBV20-1	TRBJ2-7	many	TRBD2
TGTGCCAGCAGCTTACACCGGATCCTTGAGCAGTTCTTC	CASSLHRILEQFF	TRBV11-3	TRBJ2-1	few	.
TGCAGCGTTGGGCGAGGGGGCAAGACCGGGGAGCTGTTTTTT	CSVGRGGKTGELFF	TRBV29-1	TRBJ2-2	.	TRBD1
TGCAGTGCTCAACTAGCGGGAGGTGGCTCCTACAATGAGCAGTTCTTC	CSAQLAGGGSYNEQFF	TRBV20-1	TRBJ2-1	many	TRBD2
TGTGCCACCAGTGACTATTACAGGGGGCAAGAGACCCAGTACTTC	CATSDYYRGQETQYF	TRBV24-1	TRBJ2-5	many	TRBD1
TGCAGTGCTAGAGAAACAGGCACATACGAGCAGTACTTC	CSARETGTYEQYF	TRBV20-1	TRBJ2-7	.	.
TGTGCCATCGGCGTCGAAAACACTGAAGCTTTCTTT	CAIGVENTEAFF	TRBV10-3	TRBJ1-1	.	.
TGTGCCAGCAGTGTGGGGAGTGGCGCTGAAGCTTTCTTT	CASSVGSGAEAFF	TRBV25-1	TRBJ1-1	medium-sized	.
TGCAGTGCTAGAAGGACAGACACAAACTATGGCTACACCTTC	CSARRTDTNYGYTF	TRBV20-1	TRBJ1-2	.	.
TGTGCCAGCAGCTTGGAGGGGCGTAGAGAGACCCAGTACTTC	CASSLEGRRETQYF	TRBV7-2	TRBJ2-5	many	.
TGTGCCATCAGTGGTAGCGGGAAACACGAGCAGTACTTC	CAISGSGKHEQYF	TRBV10-3	TRBJ2-7	.	TRBD2
TGTGCCAGCAGTTTAAGGAGGTCGGGTCAGCCCCAGCATTTT	CASSLRRSGQPQHF	TRBV28	TRBJ1-5	many	.